Given below is one T cell receptor (beta chain) in context. Its cognate antigen is unknown. The record originates from a study of T cell repertoires in cytomegalovirus infection. Germline CDR1 reads SGHDN; CDR2 reads FVKESK. CDR3 size: 15 residues. V dropped 4 bases and J dropped 9 bases, with 18 bases sitting between them. TCRdb re-derived calls from the reads in MiXCR, one entry per CDR3 protein. Of just under 500,000 distinct CDR3 sequences listed, 33% are singletons. The chain is built from TRBV14 and TRBJ1-4; D not resolved. The starting material was cultured PBMCs, obtained from culture after CMV antigen stimulation. The receptor was derived from a human donor in good health (CMV status not recorded). Some clones in this sample may be carry-over from other donors' samples. The CDR3 region has the DNA TGTGCCAGCAGCCTTGGTGGGCAACAACGGCAAAAACTGTTTTTT. This sequence encodes CASSLGGQQRQKLFF.